This TCR beta chain was identified in a study of identical twins. The cDNA had a unique molecular identifier and a template-switch universal primer site. TCRdb ran MiXCR on the 5' RACE reads and lists one entry per CDR3 protein. The sample has roughly 470,000 distinct CDR3 sequences, approximately 15% seen once. This clonotype came up many times. Its antigen is currently unknown. General study points: Models came in too low on out-of-frame TCR alpha sharing in monozygotic twins. The abundant beta clonotypes from cord blood had fewer insertions, and memory repertoires had none of this. Among out-of-frame alpha sequences shared by twins, low generation probability occurred in excess.

The CDR3 spans 13 residues. V lost 3 bases and J 6 bases, leaving 10 bases between the germline ends. From germline, CDR1 is SGHRS and CDR2 YFSETQ. The same specimen was also included in a second study, on yellow fever vaccine responses in identical twins.

This sequence was found in a woman aged 18-29 years in good health. Sequenced sample: CD4+ T cells sorted from blood. The J gene is TRBJ2-1, the V gene TRBV5-1, with D tentatively TRBD1 (6 bases). CDR3: CASSSTGFNEQFF. CDR3 sequence (DNA): TGCGCCAGCAGCTCGACAGGCTTCAATGAGCAGTTCTTC. Combining the CDR3 with reference TRBV5-1 and TRBJ2-1 gives the whole variable domain KAGVTQTPRYLIKTRGQQVTLSCSPISGHRSVSWYQQTPGQGLQFLFEYFSETQRNKGNFPGRFSGRQFSNSRSEMNVSTLELGDSALYLCASSSTGFNEQFFGPGTRLTVL.